Presented here are 27 T cell receptor beta chains from one specimen sequenced in a study of blood T cells in healthy people across ages. It was with a sample-barcoded 5' primer and a J-beta primer mix that a second PCR of about 6 to 12 cycles was run. In TCRdb, the 5' RACE reads were re-called with MiXCR into one record per CDR3 protein. The data hold approximately 680,000 distinct CDR3 sequences, with approximately 29% observed a single time. Sequencing was carried out using blood. These receptors all stem from a woman at least 80 years old in good health.

This clonotype came up many times. The V call is TRBV25-1, the J call TRBJ1-2; D unclear. Germline loops: CDR1 MGHDK, CDR2 SYGVNS. With 1 base removed from V and 3 bases from J, the gap between germline ends came to 9 bases. The CDR3 spans 14 residues. CDR3 nucleotides: TGTGCCAGCAGTGAATTAGCGGGAGACTATGGCTACACCTTC. This codes for CASSELAGDYGYTF.

In this sample, this clonotype turned up many times. The rearrangement uses TRBV12-3 or TRBV12-4 and TRBJ2-1, with D perhaps TRBD2 (6 bases). The CDR3 has 13 residues. The V gene lost 4 bases and the J gene lost 3 bases, with 7 bases spanning the gap. The CDR3 coding sequence is TGTGCCAGCAGTTCGGGGGTCTACAATGAGCAGTTCTTC. Protein: CASSSGVYNEQFF.

V is TRBV18 and J is TRBJ1-1, with 7 nucleotides matching TRBD1. Germline V CDR1 and CDR2: KGHSH, LQKENI. The ends lost 6 bases at V and 6 bases at J; junction bases unmatched: 10. This CDR3 contains 14 residues. CDR3 sequence reads: CASSYDREGAEAFF. The CDR3 DNA is TGTGCCAGCTCGTACGACAGGGAAGGCGCTGAAGCTTTCTTT. Full variable domain (missing parts from reference TRBV18 and TRBJ1-1): NAGVMQNPRHLVRRRGQEARLRCSPMKGHSHVYWYRQLPEEGLKFMVYLQKENIIDESGMPKERFSAEFPKEGPSILRIQQVVRGDSAAYFCASSYDREGAEAFFGQGTRLTVV.

At least ten counts were recorded for this clonotype. The V and J genes are TRBV20-1 and TRBJ1-2, with a weak D call TRBD1 (6 bases). The CDR3 is 14 residues long. Germline V gives CDR1 DFQATT, CDR2 SNEGSKA (reference sequence). The V end lost 4 bases, the J end lost 4 bases, and 16 bases lay between the germline ends. DNA of the CDR3: TGCAGTGCTACCAACAGGGAGGGAGGCTATGGCTACACCTTC. Translation gives CSATNREGGYGYTF.

This clonotype was recorded many times. This rearrangement joins TRBV6-5 to TRBJ2-7; D gene uncertain. The V end lost 0 bases, the J end lost 5 bases, and 14 bases lay between the germline ends. This CDR3 contains 15 residues. CDR1 is MNHEY, CDR2 SVGAGI, per germline. The CDR3 loop reads CASSYSFLTANEQYF. In nucleotides, the CDR3 is TGTGCCAGCAGTTACTCGTTCCTGACGGCTAACGAGCAGTACTTC.

This clonotype was recorded a few times. This may come from a read error, since a much larger clone is one base off. The chain has TRBV2 and TRBJ2-7; weak D call: TRBD2 (6 bases). Germline loops: CDR1 SNHLY, CDR2 FYNNEI. The CDR3 contains 14 residues. V lost 9 bases to trimming and J lost 7 bases, with 22 bases between them. The CDR3 coding sequence is TGTGCCAGTGTAAGAGCGGGTGGTCAGAGGGAGCAGTACTTC. It translates to CASVRAGGQREQYF.

This clonotype was picked up many times. CDR3 sequence: CASSLALQGKGYNEQFF. The DNA for the CDR3 is TGCGCCAGCAGCTTGGCCCTACAGGGTAAGGGCTACAATGAGCAGTTCTTC. The V gene is TRBV5-1, the J gene TRBJ2-1, with D possibly matching TRBD1 (6 bases). Germline V gives CDR1 SGHRS, CDR2 YFSETQ. The CDR3 is 17 amino acids. The V gene lost 0 bases and the J gene lost 3 bases, with 16 bases spanning the gap.

In this sample, this clonotype turned up many times. The chain couples TRBV20-1 to TRBJ1-1, with D possibly TRBD1 on 5 matching bases. This CDR3 spans 11 amino acids. The ends were cut back, 7 bases at V and 1 base at J, with 7 bases in the middle. CDR1 and CDR2 from the germline V gene are DFQATT and SNEGSKA (reference sequence). As DNA, the CDR3 is TGCAGTGTCCAGGGGAACACTGAAGCTTTCTTT. Translation gives CSVQGNTEAFF.

A word on this clonotype: A much larger clone differs from this one at a single base, so this may be a read error. The chain uses TRBV20-1 and TRBJ2-1; perhaps TRBD2 as D (6 bases). Gene TRBJ2-7 matches the end of the DNA better, so the J call may be wrong. The germline V gene encodes CDR1 DFQATT and CDR2 SNEGSKA (reference sequence). This CDR3 has 17 residues. In DNA form, the CDR3 reads TGCAGTGCTAGAGGCCGCTCGGCGGGGAGCTCCTACAATGAGCAGTACTTC. It translates to CSARGRSAGSSYNEQYF.

This clonotype was counted only a few times. The chain links TRBV5-1 to TRBJ2-2; TRBD1 is a possible D gene (6 bases). Germline V CDR1 and CDR2: SGHRS, YFSETQ. The V and J ends lost 3 bases and 2 bases respectively, with 11 bases between them. The CDR3 covers 15 residues. The CDR3 DNA is TGCGCCAGCAGCTCTCAGACAGGAAACACCGGGGAGCTGTTTTTT. Translation: CASSSQTGNTGELFF. The variable domain in full, with the rest retrieved from reference TRBV5-1 and TRBJ2-2, is KAGVTQTPRYLIKTRGQQVTLSCSPISGHRSVSWYQQTPGQGLQFLFEYFSETQRNKGNFPGRFSGRQFSNSRSEMNVSTLELGDSALYLCASSSQTGNTGELFFGEGSRLTVL.

The table lists this clonotype with a few counts. This sequence joins TRBV9 and TRBJ2-2; D remains unclear. Germline values: CDR1 SGDLS, CDR2 YYNGEE. The CDR3 has 15 amino acids. Trimming left V 5 bases short and J 3 bases short, with 14 bases between. The CDR3 protein is CASSLYWADTGELFF. CDR3 bases: TGTGCCAGCAGTCTTTACTGGGCAGACACCGGGGAGCTGTTTTTT. The full variable domain, completed using reference TRBV9 and TRBJ2-2, is DSGVTQTPKHLITATGQRVTLRCSPRSGDLSVYWYQQSLDQGLQFLIQYYNGEERAKGNILERFSAQQFPDLHSELNLSSLELGDSALYFCASSLYWADTGELFFGEGSRLTVL.

This sequence joins TRBV5-6 and TRBJ2-1; unclear D gene. The CDR3 has 14 amino acids. Trimming took off 2 bases at V and 5 bases at J, with 11 bases between the two ends. Germline CDR1 is SGHDT and CDR2 is YYEEEE. The CDR3 region has the DNA TGTGCCAGCAGCTTCAACACAGCACACAATGAGCAGTTCTTC. Translated, it gives CASSFNTAHNEQFF.

Many counts were recorded for this clonotype. Written as DNA, the CDR3 is TGTGCCAGCAGCTCCCAGGGGGCGGGGGCATACGAGCAGTACTTC. The encoded protein is CASSSQGAGAYEQYF. The rearrangement uses TRBV7-2 and TRBJ2-7, with D perhaps TRBD1 (8 bases). The CDR3 spans 15 residues. Trimming took 4 bases from V and 4 from J, leaving 17 bases between them. In germline, CDR1 is SGHTA, CDR2 FQGNSA.

V and J are TRBV20-1 and TRBJ1-1, with D possibly TRBD1 on 5 matching bases. This CDR3 has 13 amino acids. Germline V gene sequence: CDR1 DFQATT, CDR2 SNEGSKA (reference sequence). V was shortened by 4 bases and J by 5 bases, with 14 bases between the two germline ends. CDR3 region: CSAMVGRRTEAFF. CDR3 coding DNA: TGCAGTGCTATGGTGGGGCGACGAACTGAAGCTTTCTTT.

In its sample, this clonotype was seen many times. The rearrangement links TRBV12-3 or TRBV12-4 to TRBJ1-6; D might be TRBD1 (5 bases). V lost 6 bases and J lost 6, with 12 bases in between. This CDR3 comprises 14 residues. The CDR3 DNA reads TGTGCCAGCAGACTTGGACACCCTAATTCACCCCTCCACTTT. It encodes CASRLGHPNSPLHF.

This clonotype was observed at least ten times. This chain links TRBV7-3 with TRBJ2-5; perhaps TRBD1 as D (6 bases). The CDR3 has 15 amino acids. Between the trimmed V and J ends, which lost 2 bases and 4 bases, there was a span of 14 bases. From germline, CDR1 is SGHTA and CDR2 FQGTGA. The CDR3: CASSLDGRGGETQYF. In nucleotides, the CDR3 is TGTGCCAGCAGCTTAGACGGTAGAGGGGGAGAGACCCAGTACTTC. Complete variable domain (other parts from reference TRBV7-3 and TRBJ2-5): GAGVSQTPSNKVTEKGKYVELRCDPISGHTALYWYRQSLGQGPEFLIYFQGTGAADDSGLPNDRFFAVRPEGSVSTLKIQRTERGDSAVYLCASSLDGRGGETQYFGPGTRLLVL.

This clonotype was recorded at least ten times. Here the CDR3 reads CASSPGGGKETQYF. As DNA, the CDR3 is TGTGCCAGCAGCCCCGGCGGGGGGAAAGAGACCCAGTACTTC. The chain joins TRBV5-4 to TRBJ2-5; the match to TRBD2 covers 8 bases. The germline CDR1 and CDR2 sequences are SGHNT and YYREEE (reference sequence). V trimming: 4 bases; J trimming: 3 bases; junction bases outside the gene matches: 5. The CDR3 length is 14 residues.

This clonotype has just a few counts. A much larger clone is a single base away; this may be a read error. The V call is TRBV5-1, the J call TRBJ2-1; 9 bases fit TRBD2. The assigned J gene may be wrong: the sequence end matches TRBJ2-7 better. Germline V gene sequence: CDR1 SGHRS, CDR2 YFSETQ. This CDR3 region has 14 residues. The CDR3 reads CASATRGGNNEQYF. CDR3 nucleotides: TGCGCCAGCGCCACGCGGGGGGGAAACAATGAGCAGTACTTC.

This clonotype was seen repeatedly, ten times or more. The chain has TRBV2 and TRBJ2-7, with a weak D call TRBD1 (6 bases). Germline loops: CDR1 SNHLY, CDR2 FYNNEI. V was shortened by 4 bases and J by 4 bases, with 11 bases between the two germline ends. The CDR3 length is 13 residues. The CDR3 protein is CASSAGRGYEQYF. As DNA, the CDR3 is TGTGCCAGCAGTGCCGGCAGGGGATACGAGCAGTACTTC.

This clonotype came up many times. The rearrangement links TRBV3-1 to TRBJ1-4, with a possible D match to TRBD1 (5 bases). This CDR3 contains 14 residues. From germline, CDR1 is LGHDT and CDR2 YNNKEL (reference sequence). Trimming stripped 2 bases from V and 1 base from J, with 5 bases between. CDR3 protein: CASSQQGTNEKLFF. The CDR3 DNA is TGTGCCAGCAGCCAACAGGGAACTAATGAAAAACTGTTTTTT. Looking up the rest from reference TRBV3-1 and TRBJ1-4 gives the full variable domain: DTAVSQTPKYLVTQMGNDKSIKCEQNLGHDTMYWYKQDSKKFLKIMFSYNNKELIINETVPNRFSPKSPDKAHLNLHINSLELGDSAVYFCASSQQGTNEKLFFGSGTQLSVL.

CDR3 sequence (DNA): TGTGCCAGCAGTCTTGTCTGGTCTGGCGGGGCTACTACCAATGAGCAGTTCTTC. Protein: CASSLVWSGGATTNEQFF. The rearrangement joins TRBV6-2 or TRBV6-3 to TRBJ2-1; possible D gene TRBD2, 6 bases. V was trimmed by 5 bases and J by 6 bases, leaving 26 bases between them. The CDR3 is made up of 18 amino acids. Germline values: CDR1 MNHEY, CDR2 SVGEGT.

This clonotype occurred a few times. The chain is built from TRBV6-1 and TRBJ1-1; 8 bases are a match to TRBD1. Losses at the gene ends were 7 bases for V and 8 bases for J; bases not matched to a gene: 15. CDR3 size: 15 residues. The germline V gene has CDR1 MNHNS and CDR2 SASEGT. This chain's CDR3 is CASNLAGGNRVEAFF. Written as DNA, the CDR3 is TGTGCCAGCAACTTGGCAGGGGGCAACCGGGTGGAAGCTTTCTTT.

This clonotype was seen repeatedly, ten times or more. This chain uses TRBV20-1 with TRBJ1-2; tentative D call: TRBD1 (5 bases). Trimming cost V 6 bases and J 0 bases, with 14 bases left between them. CDR3 length equals 14 residues. Germline V gene sequence: CDR1 DFQATT, CDR2 SNEGSKA (reference sequence). CDR3 nucleotide sequence: TGCAGTGCGGGGGGGGGACGCACTAACTATGGCTACACCTTC. Protein: CSAGGGRTNYGYTF.

Turning to this clonotype: One end of the junction varies from germline; a read error may be responsible. The CDR3 bases are TGCAGTGCTAGGAGGGGGGGGGCGAACGCTGAAGCTTTCTTT. This encodes CSARRGGANAEAFF. V usage is TRBV20-1 and J usage is TRBJ1-1, with D possibly matching TRBD1 (6 bases). CDR1 and CDR2 (germline): DFQATT, SNEGSKA (reference sequence). CDR3 length equals 14 residues.

The sample holds a few counts of this clonotype. Given a much more abundant clone one base away, this may be a read error. The gene calls are TRBV20-1 and TRBJ2-3; 7 bases match TRBD2. The germline CDR1 and CDR2 sequences are DFQATT and SNEGSKA (reference sequence). This CDR3 is built from 15 residues. J was trimmed by 0 bases and V by 6 bases; bases with no gene match: 9. The CDR3 is CSASGSGASTDTQYF. The CDR3 region has the DNA TGCAGTGCCTCCGGGAGCGGGGCTAGCACAGATACGCAGTATTTT.

This clonotype was detected ten times or more. The CDR3, as DNA: TGTGCCAGCAACAACGGTCCGGGACGGTTGAACACTGAAGCTTTCTTT. This encodes CASNNGPGRLNTEAFF. The chain joins TRBV6-5 to TRBJ1-1; maybe TRBD1 (5 bases). This CDR3 is 16 amino acids long. Germline-derived CDR1 and CDR2 are MNHEY and SVGAGI. Deletions cut 7 bases from V and 0 bases from J, with 18 bases between.

The chain recombines TRBV20-1 with TRBJ2-7; the D call may be TRBD1 or TRBD2 (5 bases each). Germline-derived CDR1 and CDR2 are DFQATT and SNEGSKA (reference sequence). The germline V and J ends were trimmed by 2 bases and 0 bases, with 14 bases remaining between them. The CDR3 is 15 residues long. CDR3 loop: CSARSGTLSSYEQYF. DNA for the CDR3: TGCAGTGCTAGATCCGGGACCCTGAGCTCCTACGAGCAGTACTTC.